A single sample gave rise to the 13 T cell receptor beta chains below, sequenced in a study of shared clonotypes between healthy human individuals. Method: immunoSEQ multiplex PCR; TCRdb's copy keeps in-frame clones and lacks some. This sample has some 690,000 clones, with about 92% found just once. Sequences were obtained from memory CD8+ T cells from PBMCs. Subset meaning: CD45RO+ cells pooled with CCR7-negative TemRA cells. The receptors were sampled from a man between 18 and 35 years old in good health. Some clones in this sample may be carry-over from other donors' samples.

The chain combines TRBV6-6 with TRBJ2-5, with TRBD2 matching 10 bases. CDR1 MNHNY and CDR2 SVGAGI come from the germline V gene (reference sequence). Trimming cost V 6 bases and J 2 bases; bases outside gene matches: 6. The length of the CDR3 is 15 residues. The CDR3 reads CASRKLAGTQETQYF. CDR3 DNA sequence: TGTGCCAGCAGAAAACTAGCGGGAACTCAAGAGACCCAGTACTTC.

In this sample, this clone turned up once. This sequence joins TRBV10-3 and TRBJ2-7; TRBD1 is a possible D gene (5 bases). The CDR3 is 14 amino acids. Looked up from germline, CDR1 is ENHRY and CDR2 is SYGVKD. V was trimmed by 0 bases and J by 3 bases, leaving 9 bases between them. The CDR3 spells CAISESGQDYEQYF. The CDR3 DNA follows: TGTGCCATCAGTGAGTCGGGGCAGGACTACGAGCAGTACTTC.

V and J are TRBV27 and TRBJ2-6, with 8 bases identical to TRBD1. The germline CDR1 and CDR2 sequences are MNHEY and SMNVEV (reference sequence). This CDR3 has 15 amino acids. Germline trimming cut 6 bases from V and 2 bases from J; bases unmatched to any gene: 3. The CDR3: CASSLQGAGANVLTF. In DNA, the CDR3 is TGTGCCAGCAGCTTACAGGGGGCTGGGGCCAACGTCCTGACTTTC. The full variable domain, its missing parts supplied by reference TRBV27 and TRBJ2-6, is EAQVTQNPRYLITVTGKKLTVTCSQNMNHEYMSWYRQDPGLGLRQIYYSMNVEVTDKGDVPEGYKVSRKEKRNFPLILESPSPNQTSLYFCASSLQGAGANVLTFGAGSRLTVL.

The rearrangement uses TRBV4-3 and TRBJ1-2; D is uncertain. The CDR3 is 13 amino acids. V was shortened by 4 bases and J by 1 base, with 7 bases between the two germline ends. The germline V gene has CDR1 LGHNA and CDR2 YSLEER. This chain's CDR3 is CASSPTVNYGYTF. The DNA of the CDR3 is TGCGCCAGCAGCCCGACCGTTAACTATGGCTACACCTTC.

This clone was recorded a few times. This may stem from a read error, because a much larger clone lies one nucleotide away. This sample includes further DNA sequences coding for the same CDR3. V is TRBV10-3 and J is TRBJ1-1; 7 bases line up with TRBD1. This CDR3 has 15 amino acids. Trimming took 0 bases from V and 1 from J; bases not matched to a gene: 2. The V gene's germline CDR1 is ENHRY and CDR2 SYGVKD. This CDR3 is CAISESGTANTEAFF. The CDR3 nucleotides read TGTGCCATCAGTGAGTCTGGGACAGCGAACACTGAAGCTTTCTTT.

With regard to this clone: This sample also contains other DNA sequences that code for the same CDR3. As DNA, the CDR3 is TGTGCCAGCAGCGGTGGCGGCTCCTACGAGCAGTACTTC. Its protein is CASSGGGSYEQYF. This chain links TRBV9 with TRBJ2-7; D remains ambiguous. This CDR3 has 13 amino acids. The germline V gene encodes CDR1 SGDLS and CDR2 YYNGEE. Trimming left V 3 bases short and J 0 bases short, with 7 bases between.

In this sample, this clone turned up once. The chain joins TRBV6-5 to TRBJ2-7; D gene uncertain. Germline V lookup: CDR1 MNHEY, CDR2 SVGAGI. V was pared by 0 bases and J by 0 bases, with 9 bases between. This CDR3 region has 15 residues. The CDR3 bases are TGTGCCAGCAGTTACTCAGGGTGGAGCTCCTACGAGCAGTACTTC. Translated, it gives CASSYSGWSSYEQYF.

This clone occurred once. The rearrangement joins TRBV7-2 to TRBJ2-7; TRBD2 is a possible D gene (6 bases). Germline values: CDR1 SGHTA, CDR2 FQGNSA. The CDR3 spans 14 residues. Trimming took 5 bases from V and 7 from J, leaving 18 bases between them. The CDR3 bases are TGTGCCAGCAGCCTGGACTGGGGGGTTAGGGAGCAGTACTTC. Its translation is CASSLDWGVREQYF.

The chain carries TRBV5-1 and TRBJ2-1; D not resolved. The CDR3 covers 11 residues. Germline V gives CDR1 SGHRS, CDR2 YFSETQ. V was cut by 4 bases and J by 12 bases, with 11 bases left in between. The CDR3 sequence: CASSKPPGQFF. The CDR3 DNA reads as TGCGCCAGCAGCAAGCCACCAGGGCAGTTCTTC.

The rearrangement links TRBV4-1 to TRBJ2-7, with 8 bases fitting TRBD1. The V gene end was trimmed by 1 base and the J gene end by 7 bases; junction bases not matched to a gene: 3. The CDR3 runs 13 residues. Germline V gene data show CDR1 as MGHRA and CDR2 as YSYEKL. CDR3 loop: CASSQGTGWEQYF. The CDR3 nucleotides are TGCGCCAGCAGCCAAGGGACAGGGTGGGAGCAGTACTTC.

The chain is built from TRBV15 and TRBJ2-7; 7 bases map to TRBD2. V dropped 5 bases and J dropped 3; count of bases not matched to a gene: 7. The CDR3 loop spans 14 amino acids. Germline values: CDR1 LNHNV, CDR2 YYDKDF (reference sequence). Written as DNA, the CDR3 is TGTGCCACCAGCTCCCGATGGGACTACTACGAGCAGTACTTC. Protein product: CATSSRWDYYEQYF. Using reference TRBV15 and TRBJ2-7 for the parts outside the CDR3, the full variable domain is DAMVIQNPRYQVTQFGKPVTLSCSQTLNHNVMYWYQQKSSQAPKLLFHYYDKDFNNEADTPDNFQSRRPNTSFCFLDIRSPGLGDTAMYLCATSSRWDYYEQYFGPGTRLTVT.

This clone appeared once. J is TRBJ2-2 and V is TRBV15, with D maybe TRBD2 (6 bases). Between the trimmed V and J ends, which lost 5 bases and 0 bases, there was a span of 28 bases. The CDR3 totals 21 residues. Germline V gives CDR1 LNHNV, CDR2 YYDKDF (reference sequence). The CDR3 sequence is CATSRRYRRVPTPTNTGELFF. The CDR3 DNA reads TGTGCCACCAGCCGAAGATACCGGAGGGTCCCCACACCGACGAACACCGGGGAGCTGTTTTTT.

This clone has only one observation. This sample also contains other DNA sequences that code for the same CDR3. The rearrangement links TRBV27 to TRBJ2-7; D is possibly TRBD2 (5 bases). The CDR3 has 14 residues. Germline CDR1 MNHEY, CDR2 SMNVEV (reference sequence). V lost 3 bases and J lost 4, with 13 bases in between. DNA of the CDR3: TGTGCCAGCAGTTTGAGAGGGCTAGGGTACGAGCAGTACTTC. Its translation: CASSLRGLGYEQYF.